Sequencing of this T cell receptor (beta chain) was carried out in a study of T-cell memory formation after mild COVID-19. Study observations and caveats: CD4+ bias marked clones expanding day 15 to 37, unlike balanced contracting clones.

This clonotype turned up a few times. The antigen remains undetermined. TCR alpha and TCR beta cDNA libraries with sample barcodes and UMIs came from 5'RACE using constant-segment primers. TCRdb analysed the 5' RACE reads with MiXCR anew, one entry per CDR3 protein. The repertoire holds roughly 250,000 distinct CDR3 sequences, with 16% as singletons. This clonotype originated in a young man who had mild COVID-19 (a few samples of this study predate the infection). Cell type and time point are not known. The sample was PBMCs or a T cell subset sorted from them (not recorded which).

CDR3 sequence: CASSLNRQPTGELFF. CDR3 coding DNA: TGTGCCAGCAGCTTAAATCGGCAGCCTACCGGGGAGCTGTTTTTT. The chain couples TRBV7-2 to TRBJ2-2; D not certain. Germline CDR1 is SGHTA and CDR2 is FQGNSA. The CDR3 covers 15 residues. V shed 2 bases and J shed 5 bases, with 12 bases lying between them.